This T cell receptor (beta chain) was identified during a study of shared clonotypes between healthy human individuals. This clone was observed a few times. Only in-frame clones appear in the TCRdb table, and some are missing; sequencing was by immunoSEQ multiplex PCR. This table has around 940,000 clones, roughly 72% appearing once. The sample comprised memory CD4+ T cells sorted from blood. Subset denoted: CD45RA-negative fraction. The clonotype comes from a man between 18 and 29 years old in good health.

CDR3 nucleotide sequence: TGCGCCAGCAGCGTGGATTTCCCCCTCTCACCCCTCCACTTT. Translating it yields CASSVDFPLSPLHF. The J gene is TRBJ1-6, the V gene TRBV5-1; D uncertain. The CDR3 covers 14 residues. V lost 4 bases and J lost 10, with 15 bases in between. CDR1 SGHRS and CDR2 YFSETQ come from the germline V gene. Based on the CDR3 plus reference TRBV5-1 and TRBJ1-6, the full variable domain is KAGVTQTPRYLIKTRGQQVTLSCSPISGHRSVSWYQQTPGQGLQFLFEYFSETQRNKGNFPGRFSGRQFSNSRSEMNVSTLELGDSALYLCASSVDFPLSPLHFGNGTRLTVT.